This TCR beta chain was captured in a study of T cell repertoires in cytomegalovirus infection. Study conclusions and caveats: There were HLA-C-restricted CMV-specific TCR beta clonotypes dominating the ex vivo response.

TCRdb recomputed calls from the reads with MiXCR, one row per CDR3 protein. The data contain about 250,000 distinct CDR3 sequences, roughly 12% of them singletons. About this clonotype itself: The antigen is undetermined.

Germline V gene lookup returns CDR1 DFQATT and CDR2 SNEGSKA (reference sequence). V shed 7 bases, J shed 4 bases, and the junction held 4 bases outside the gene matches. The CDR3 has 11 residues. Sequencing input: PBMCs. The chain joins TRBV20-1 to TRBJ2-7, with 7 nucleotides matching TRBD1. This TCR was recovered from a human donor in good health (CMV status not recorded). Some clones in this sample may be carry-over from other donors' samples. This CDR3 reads CSVPTGYEQYF. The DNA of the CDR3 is TGCAGTGTTCCGACAGGGTACGAGCAGTACTTC.